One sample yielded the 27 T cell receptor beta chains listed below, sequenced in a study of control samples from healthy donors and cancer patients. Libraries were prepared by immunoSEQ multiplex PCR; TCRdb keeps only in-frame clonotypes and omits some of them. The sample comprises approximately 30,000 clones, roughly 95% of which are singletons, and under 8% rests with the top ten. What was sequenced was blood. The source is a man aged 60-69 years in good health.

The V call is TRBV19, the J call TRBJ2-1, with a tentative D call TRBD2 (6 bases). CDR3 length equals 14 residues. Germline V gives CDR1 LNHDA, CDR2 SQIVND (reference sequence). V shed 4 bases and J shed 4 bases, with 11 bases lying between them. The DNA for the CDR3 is TGTGCCAGTAGTAGGAGGGGTCAATACAATGAGCAGTTCTTC. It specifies CASSRRGQYNEQFF.

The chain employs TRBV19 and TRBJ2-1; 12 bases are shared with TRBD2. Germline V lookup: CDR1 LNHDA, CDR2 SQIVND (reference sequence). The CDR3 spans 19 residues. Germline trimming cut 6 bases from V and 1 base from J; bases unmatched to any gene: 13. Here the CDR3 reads CASSLSLAGGLSSYNEQFF. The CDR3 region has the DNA TGTGCCAGTAGCCTATCACTAGCGGGGGGCCTTTCTTCCTACAATGAGCAGTTCTTC.

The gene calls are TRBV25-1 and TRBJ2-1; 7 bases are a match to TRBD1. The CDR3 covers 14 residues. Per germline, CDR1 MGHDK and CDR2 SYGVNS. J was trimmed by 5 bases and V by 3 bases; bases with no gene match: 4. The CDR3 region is CASSDPGQNNEQFF. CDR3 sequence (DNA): TGTGCCAGCAGTGACCCGGGACAGAACAATGAGCAGTTCTTC.

The CDR3 loop reads CASSPFQGQNQPQHF. CDR3 nucleotide sequence: TGTGCCAGCAGTCCCTTCCAGGGGCAGAATCAGCCCCAGCATTTT. The chain couples TRBV27 to TRBJ1-5; TRBD1 is a possible D gene (6 bases). The CDR3 length is 15 residues. Trimming took off 5 bases at V and 4 bases at J, with 15 bases between the two ends. CDR1 and CDR2 from the germline V gene are MNHEY and SMNVEV (reference sequence).

CDR3 bases: TGTGCCACCAGCAGAACGCTTTTTTCCGGGGAGCTGTTTTTT. It is translated as CATSRTLFSGELFF. V gene TRBV15 combines with J gene TRBJ2-2, with unresolved D. Germline V CDR1 and CDR2: LNHNV, YYDKDF (reference sequence). Between the trimmed V and J ends, which lost 2 bases and 6 bases, there was a span of 10 bases. The CDR3 contains 14 residues.

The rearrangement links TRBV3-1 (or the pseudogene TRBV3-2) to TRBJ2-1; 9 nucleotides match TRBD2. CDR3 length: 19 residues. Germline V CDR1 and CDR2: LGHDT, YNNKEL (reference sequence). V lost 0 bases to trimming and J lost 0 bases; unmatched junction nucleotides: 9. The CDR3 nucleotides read TGTGCCAGCAGCCAAGAGCCGGGGCTAGCGGGGTTCTCCTACAATGAGCAGTTCTTC. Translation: CASSQEPGLAGFSYNEQFF.

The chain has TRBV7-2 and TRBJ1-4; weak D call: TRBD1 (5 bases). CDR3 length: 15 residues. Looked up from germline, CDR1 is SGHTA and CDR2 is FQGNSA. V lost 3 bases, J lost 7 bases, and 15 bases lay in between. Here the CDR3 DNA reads TGTGCCAGCAGCTTTCCGGATGGGGCTACTGAAAAACTGTTTTTT. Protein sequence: CASSFPDGATEKLFF.

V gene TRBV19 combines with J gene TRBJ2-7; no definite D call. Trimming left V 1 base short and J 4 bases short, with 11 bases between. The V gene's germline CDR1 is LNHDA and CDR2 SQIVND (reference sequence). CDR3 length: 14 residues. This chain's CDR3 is CASSIAGGRYEQYF. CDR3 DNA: TGTGCCAGTAGTATAGCCGGCGGAAGATACGAGCAGTACTTC.

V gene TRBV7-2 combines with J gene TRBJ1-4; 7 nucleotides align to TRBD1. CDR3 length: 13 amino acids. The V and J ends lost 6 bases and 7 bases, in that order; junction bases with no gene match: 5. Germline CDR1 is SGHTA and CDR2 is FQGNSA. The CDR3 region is CASRTGWGEKLFF. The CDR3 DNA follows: TGTGCCAGCAGGACAGGGTGGGGTGAAAAACTGTTTTTT.

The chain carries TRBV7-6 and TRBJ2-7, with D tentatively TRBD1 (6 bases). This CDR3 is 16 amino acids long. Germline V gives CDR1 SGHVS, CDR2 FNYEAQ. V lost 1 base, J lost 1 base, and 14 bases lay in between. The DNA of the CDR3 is TGTGCCAGCAGCTTAGGGACCGGACAGCTATCCTACGAGCAGTACTTC. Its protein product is CASSLGTGQLSYEQYF.

CDR3 protein: CAISEDPRYEQYF. The CDR3 nucleotides read TGTGCCATCAGTGAAGATCCCCGGTACGAGCAGTACTTC. The gene calls are TRBV10-3 and TRBJ2-7; D ambiguous. CDR1 is ENHRY and CDR2 is SYGVKD in the germline V gene. This CDR3 has 13 residues. Trimming cost V 3 bases and J 4 bases, with 10 bases left between them.

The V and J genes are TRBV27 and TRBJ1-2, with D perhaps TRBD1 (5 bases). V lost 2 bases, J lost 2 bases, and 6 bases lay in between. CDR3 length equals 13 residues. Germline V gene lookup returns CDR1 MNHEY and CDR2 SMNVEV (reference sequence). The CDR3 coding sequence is TGTGCCAGCAGTTTACGGGGGAACTATGGCTACACCTTC. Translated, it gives CASSLRGNYGYTF.

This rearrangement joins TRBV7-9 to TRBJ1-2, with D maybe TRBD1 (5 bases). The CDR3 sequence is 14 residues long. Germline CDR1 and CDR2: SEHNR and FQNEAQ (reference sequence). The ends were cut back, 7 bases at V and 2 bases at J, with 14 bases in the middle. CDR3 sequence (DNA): TGTGCCAGCACCACCTTGGGGGGGAACTATGGCTACACCTTC. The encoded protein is CASTTLGGNYGYTF.

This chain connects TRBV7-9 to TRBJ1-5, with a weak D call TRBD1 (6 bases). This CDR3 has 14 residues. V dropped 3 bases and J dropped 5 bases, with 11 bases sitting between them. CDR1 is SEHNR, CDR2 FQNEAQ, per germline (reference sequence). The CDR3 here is CASSFSQGYQPQHF. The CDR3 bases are TGTGCCAGCAGCTTTTCACAGGGATATCAGCCCCAGCATTTT.

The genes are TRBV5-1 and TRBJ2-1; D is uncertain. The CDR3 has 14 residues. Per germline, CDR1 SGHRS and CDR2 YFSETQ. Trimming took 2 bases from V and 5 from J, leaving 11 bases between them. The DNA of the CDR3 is TGCGCCAGCAGCTTCATTGGAGATAACAATGAGCAGTTCTTC. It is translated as CASSFIGDNNEQFF.

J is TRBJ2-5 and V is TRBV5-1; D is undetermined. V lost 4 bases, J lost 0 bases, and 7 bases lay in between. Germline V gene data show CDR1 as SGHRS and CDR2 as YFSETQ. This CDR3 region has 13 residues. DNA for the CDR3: TGCGCCAGCAGCCTGCCGAACCAAGAGACCCAGTACTTC. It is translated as CASSLPNQETQYF.

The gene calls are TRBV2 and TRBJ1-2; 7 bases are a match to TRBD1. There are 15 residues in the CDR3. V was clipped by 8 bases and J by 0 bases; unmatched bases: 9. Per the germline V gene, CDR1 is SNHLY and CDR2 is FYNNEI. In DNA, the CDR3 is TGTGCCAGCTCAGGGACAGCGCTAGCTAACTATGGCTACACCTTC. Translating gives CASSGTALANYGYTF.

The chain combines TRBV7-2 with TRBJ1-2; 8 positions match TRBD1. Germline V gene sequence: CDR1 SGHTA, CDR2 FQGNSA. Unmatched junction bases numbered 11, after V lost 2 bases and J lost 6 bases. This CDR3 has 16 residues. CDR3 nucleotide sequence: TGTGCCAGCAGCTTACCAGGTTGGACAGGGCCCGATGGCTACACCTTC. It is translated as CASSLPGWTGPDGYTF.

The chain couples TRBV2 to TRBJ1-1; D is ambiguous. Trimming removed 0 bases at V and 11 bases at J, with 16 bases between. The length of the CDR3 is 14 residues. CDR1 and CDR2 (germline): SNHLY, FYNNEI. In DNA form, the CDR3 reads TGTGCCAGCAGTGAAGCGCTTCGAGACTCTCGGGCTTTCTTT. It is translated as CASSEALRDSRAFF.

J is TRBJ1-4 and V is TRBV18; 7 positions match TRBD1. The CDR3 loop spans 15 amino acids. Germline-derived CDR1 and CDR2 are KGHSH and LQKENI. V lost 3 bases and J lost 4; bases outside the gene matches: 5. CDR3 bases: TGTGCCAGCTCACCGAACAGGGGCAGTAATGAAAAACTGTTTTTT. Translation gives CASSPNRGSNEKLFF.

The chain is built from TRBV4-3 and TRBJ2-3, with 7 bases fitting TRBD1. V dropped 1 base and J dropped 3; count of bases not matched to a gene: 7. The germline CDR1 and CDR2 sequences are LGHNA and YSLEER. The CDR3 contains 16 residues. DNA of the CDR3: TGCGCCAGCAGCCAAGGACAGGGAACGGGGACAGATACGCAGTATTTT. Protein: CASSQGQGTGTDTQYF.

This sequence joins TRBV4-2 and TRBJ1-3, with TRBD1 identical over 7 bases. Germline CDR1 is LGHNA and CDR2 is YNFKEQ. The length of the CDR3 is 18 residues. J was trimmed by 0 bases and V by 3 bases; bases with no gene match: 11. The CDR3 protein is CASSHTQQGFSSGNTIYF. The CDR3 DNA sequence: TGTGCCAGCAGCCACACCCAACAGGGGTTCAGCTCTGGAAACACCATATATTTT.

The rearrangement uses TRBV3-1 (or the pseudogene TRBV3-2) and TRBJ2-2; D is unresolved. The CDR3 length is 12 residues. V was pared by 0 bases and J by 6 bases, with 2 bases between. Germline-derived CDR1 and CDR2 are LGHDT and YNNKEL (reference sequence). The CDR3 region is CASSQDPGELFF. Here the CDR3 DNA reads TGTGCCAGCAGCCAAGATCCCGGGGAGCTGTTTTTT.

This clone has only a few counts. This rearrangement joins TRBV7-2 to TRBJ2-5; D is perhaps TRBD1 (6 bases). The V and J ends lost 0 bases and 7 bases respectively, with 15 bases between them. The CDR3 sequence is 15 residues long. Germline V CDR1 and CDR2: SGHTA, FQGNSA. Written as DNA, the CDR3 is TGTGCCAGCAGCTTAGCCCAGGGACACGTAGGGACCCAGTACTTC. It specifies CASSLAQGHVGTQYF.

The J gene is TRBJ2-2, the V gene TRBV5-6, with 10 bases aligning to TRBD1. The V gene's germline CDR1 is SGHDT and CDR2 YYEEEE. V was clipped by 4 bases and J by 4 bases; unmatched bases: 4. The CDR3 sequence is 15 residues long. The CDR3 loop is CASSRQGARTGELFF. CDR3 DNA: TGTGCCAGCAGCCGACAGGGGGCGCGCACCGGGGAGCTGTTTTTT.

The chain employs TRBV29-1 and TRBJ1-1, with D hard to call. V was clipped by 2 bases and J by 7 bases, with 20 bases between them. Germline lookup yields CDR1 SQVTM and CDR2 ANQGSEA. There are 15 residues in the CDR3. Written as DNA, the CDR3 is TGCAGCGTTGAACTAGGCTCTTCAACCGGACTTGAAGCTTTCTTT. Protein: CSVELGSSTGLEAFF.

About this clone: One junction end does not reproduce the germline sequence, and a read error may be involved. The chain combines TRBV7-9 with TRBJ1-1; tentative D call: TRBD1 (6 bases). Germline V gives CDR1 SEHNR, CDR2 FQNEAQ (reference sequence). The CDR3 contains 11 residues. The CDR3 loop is CASRRDTEAFF. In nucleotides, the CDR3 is TGTGCCAGCAGAAGGGACACGGAAGCTTTCTTT.